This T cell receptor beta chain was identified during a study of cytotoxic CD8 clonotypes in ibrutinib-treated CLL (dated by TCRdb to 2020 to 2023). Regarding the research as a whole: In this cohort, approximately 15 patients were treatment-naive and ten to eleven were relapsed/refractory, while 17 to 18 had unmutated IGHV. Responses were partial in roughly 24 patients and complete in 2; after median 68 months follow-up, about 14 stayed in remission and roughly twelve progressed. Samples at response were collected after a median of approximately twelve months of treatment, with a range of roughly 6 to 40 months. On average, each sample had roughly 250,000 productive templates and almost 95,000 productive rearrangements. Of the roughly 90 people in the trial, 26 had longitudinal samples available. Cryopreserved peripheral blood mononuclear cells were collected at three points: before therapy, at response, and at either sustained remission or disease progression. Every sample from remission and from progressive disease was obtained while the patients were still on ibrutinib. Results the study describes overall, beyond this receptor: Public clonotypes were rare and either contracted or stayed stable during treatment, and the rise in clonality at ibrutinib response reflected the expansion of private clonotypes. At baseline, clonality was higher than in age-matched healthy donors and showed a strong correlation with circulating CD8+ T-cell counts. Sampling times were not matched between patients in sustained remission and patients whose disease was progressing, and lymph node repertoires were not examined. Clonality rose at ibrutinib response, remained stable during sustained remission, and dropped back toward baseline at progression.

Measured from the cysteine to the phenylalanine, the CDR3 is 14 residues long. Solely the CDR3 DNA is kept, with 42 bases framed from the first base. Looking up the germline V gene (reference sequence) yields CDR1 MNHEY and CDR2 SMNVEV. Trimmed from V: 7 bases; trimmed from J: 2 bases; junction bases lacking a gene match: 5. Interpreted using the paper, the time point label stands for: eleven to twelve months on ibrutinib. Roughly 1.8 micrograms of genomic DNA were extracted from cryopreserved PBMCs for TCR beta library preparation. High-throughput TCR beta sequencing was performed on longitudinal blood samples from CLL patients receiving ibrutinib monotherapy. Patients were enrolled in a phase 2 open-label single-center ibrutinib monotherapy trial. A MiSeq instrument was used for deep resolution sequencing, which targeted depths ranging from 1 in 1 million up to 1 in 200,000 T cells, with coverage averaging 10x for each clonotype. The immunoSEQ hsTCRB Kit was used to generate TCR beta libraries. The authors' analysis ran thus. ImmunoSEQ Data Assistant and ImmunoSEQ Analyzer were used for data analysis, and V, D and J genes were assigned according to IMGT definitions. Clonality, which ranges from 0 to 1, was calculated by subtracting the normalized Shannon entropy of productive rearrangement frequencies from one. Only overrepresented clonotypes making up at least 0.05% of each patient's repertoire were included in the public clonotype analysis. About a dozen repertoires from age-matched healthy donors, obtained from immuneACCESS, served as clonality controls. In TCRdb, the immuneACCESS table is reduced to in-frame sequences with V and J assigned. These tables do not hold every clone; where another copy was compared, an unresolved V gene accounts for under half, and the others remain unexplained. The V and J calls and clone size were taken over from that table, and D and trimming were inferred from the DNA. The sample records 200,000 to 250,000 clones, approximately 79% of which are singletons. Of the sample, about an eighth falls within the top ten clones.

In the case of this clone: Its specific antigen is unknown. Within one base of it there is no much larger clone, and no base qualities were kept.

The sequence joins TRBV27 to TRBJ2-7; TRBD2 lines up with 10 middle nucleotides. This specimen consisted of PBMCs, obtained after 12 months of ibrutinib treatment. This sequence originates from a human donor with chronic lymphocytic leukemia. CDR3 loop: CASNTGTSAYEQYF. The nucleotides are TGTGCCAGCAATACCGGGACTAGCGCCTACGAGCAGTACTTC.